One and the same sample provided the 24 T cell receptor beta chains below, sequenced in a study of shared clonotypes between healthy human individuals. In the naive CD8 group, cells lacked CD45RO and were positively selected for CCR7, so terminally differentiated effector memory CD45RA+ cells were left out. Sequencing used immunoSEQ multiplex PCR; TCRdb keeps in-frame clones, though not all of them. The table shows over 2 million clones, with about 94% occurring only once. Specimen: naive CD8+ T cells sorted from blood. The receptors originated from a man younger than 35 in good health.

The rearrangement links TRBV15 to TRBJ1-6, with unresolved D. Germline V gene sequence: CDR1 LNHNV, CDR2 YYDKDF (reference sequence). V lost 10 bases and J lost 6, with 25 bases in between. This CDR3 region has 17 residues. The DNA of the CDR3 is TGTGCCAGCCAGGCCGGAGGGATAATTGGGCCTAATTCACCCCTCCACTTT. It specifies CASQAGGIIGPNSPLHF.

The chain carries TRBV14 and TRBJ2-3; D uncertain. Germline CDR1 SGHDN, CDR2 FVKESK. The CDR3 totals 14 residues. With 4 bases removed from V and 2 bases from J, the gap between germline ends came to 10 bases. As DNA, the CDR3 is TGTGCCAGCAGCCGCTATGGGATCACAGATACGCAGTATTTT. The encoded protein is CASSRYGITDTQYF.

Comments on this clone: The same CDR3 can be traced to other DNA sequences in this sample. The rearrangement uses TRBV6-5 and TRBJ2-7, with D possibly being TRBD1 (5 bases). The CDR3 runs 12 residues. Germline values: CDR1 MNHEY, CDR2 SVGAGI. V dropped 4 bases and J dropped 3 bases, with 7 bases sitting between them. Written as DNA, the CDR3 is TGTGCCAGCAGTTTTGACAGCTACGAGCAGTACTTC. Protein: CASSFDSYEQYF.

This chain connects TRBV28 to TRBJ1-1; unclear D gene. V was cut by 6 bases and J by 6 bases, with 14 bases left in between. CDR1 and CDR2 from the germline V gene are MDHEN and SYDVKM. This CDR3 has 13 amino acids. In nucleotides, the CDR3 is TGTGCCAGCAGCGGTAGGGATGGGGCTGAAGCTTTCTTT. It encodes CASSGRDGAEAFF. Full variable domain (outside the CDR3, taken from reference TRBV28 and TRBJ1-1): DVKVTQSSRYLVKRTGEKVFLECVQDMDHENMFWYRQDPGLGLRLIYFSYDVKMKEKGDIPEGYSVSREKKERFSLILESASTNQTSMYLCASSGRDGAEAFFGQGTRLTVV.

The V gene is TRBV6-1, the J gene TRBJ2-7; maybe TRBD1 (5 bases). The CDR3 covers 16 residues. V gave up 3 bases and J gave up 0 bases, with 15 bases separating them. The V gene's germline CDR1 is MNHNS and CDR2 SASEGT. CDR3: CASSDPKDISSYEQYF. CDR3 DNA sequence: TGTGCCAGCAGTGACCCGAAGGACATCAGCTCCTACGAGCAGTACTTC.

The chain carries TRBV9 and TRBJ1-5; 12 bases map to TRBD1. V gave up 2 bases and J gave up 3 bases; unmatched junction bases: 3. CDR1 SGDLS and CDR2 YYNGEE come from the germline V gene. The length of the CDR3 is 16 residues. The CDR3 loop reads CASSVGDRGLNQPQHF. As DNA, the CDR3 is TGTGCCAGCAGCGTTGGGGACAGGGGGCTCAATCAGCCCCAGCATTTT. Full variable domain (outside the CDR3, taken from reference TRBV9 and TRBJ1-5): DSGVTQTPKHLITATGQRVTLRCSPRSGDLSVYWYQQSLDQGLQFLIQYYNGEERAKGNILERFSAQQFPDLHSELNLSSLELGDSALYFCASSVGDRGLNQPQHFGDGTRLSIL.

This clone was observed once. Other DNA sequences from this sample encode an identical CDR3 as well. The chain recombines TRBV5-6 with TRBJ2-7; 7 nucleotides align to TRBD2. V shed 0 bases, J shed 3 bases, and the junction held 0 bases outside the gene matches. The germline CDR1 and CDR2 sequences are SGHDT and YYEEEE. The CDR3 loop spans 13 amino acids. CDR3 bases: TGTGCCAGCAGCTTGGGGGAGGGCTACGAGCAGTACTTC. Its translation is CASSLGEGYEQYF.

Note on this clone: Within the sample, other DNA sequences also encode this same CDR3. The CDR3 spells CASSLGTANTEAFF. The CDR3 bases are TGCGCCAGCAGCTTGGGGACAGCGAACACTGAAGCTTTCTTT. The chain carries TRBV5-1 and TRBJ1-1; maybe TRBD1 (6 bases). Per the germline V gene, CDR1 is SGHRS and CDR2 is YFSETQ. The CDR3 has 14 residues. Trimming left V 0 bases short and J 1 base short, with 7 bases between.

The chain links TRBV4-3 to TRBJ1-2; tentative D call: TRBD1 (6 bases). The germline V and J ends were trimmed by 0 bases and 3 bases, with 11 bases remaining between them. Germline lookup yields CDR1 LGHNA and CDR2 YSLEER. This CDR3 has 15 residues. The CDR3 coding sequence is TGCGCCAGCAGCCAAGATGCCACAGGGTACTATGGCTACACCTTC. Protein sequence: CASSQDATGYYGYTF.

V usage is TRBV7-9 and J usage is TRBJ2-7, with a possible D match to TRBD2 (6 bases). V was cut by 5 bases and J by 0 bases, with 17 bases left in between. This CDR3 region has 16 residues. Per the germline V gene, CDR1 is SEHNR and CDR2 is FQNEAQ (reference sequence). For the CDR3, the DNA is TGTGCCAGCAGCCATCCGCGGGGACCGGGCTCCTACGAGCAGTACTTC. This gives the protein CASSHPRGPGSYEQYF.

The V and J genes are TRBV9 and TRBJ2-5; 7 bases are shared with TRBD2. The CDR3 has 16 residues. Germline CDR1 is SGDLS and CDR2 is YYNGEE. After removal of 4 bases from V and 3 bases from J, the junction contained 12 bases not matched to a gene. The CDR3 region is CASSLFFGEGEETQYF. CDR3 bases: TGTGCCAGCAGCCTCTTCTTTGGGGAGGGTGAAGAGACCCAGTACTTC.

The rearrangement links TRBV6-4 to TRBJ2-1, with D maybe TRBD2 (6 bases). V was trimmed by 2 bases and J by 7 bases, leaving 12 bases between them. This CDR3 region has 14 residues. The V gene's germline CDR1 is MRHNA and CDR2 SNTAGT. The CDR3 nucleotides are TGTGCCAGCAGTGACGGTCTAGCGAGGAATGAGCAGTTCTTC. This codes for CASSDGLARNEQFF.

This clone was observed a single time. The CDR3 is CASSYSARDEQYF. In nucleotides, the CDR3 is TGTGCCAGCAGTTACTCTGCAAGGGACGAGCAGTACTTC. The rearrangement links TRBV6-5 to TRBJ2-7; no firm D call. The CDR3 consists of 13 residues. Germline CDR1 MNHEY, CDR2 SVGAGI. Trimming cost V 0 bases and J 5 bases, with 8 bases left between them.

This clone showed up just a few times. The chain uses TRBV5-5 and TRBJ2-7; maybe TRBD2 (6 bases). The CDR3 length is 15 residues. Germline CDR1 and CDR2: SGHKS and YYEKEE (reference sequence). The V end was cut by 2 bases, the J end by 2 bases, with 14 bases between. The CDR3 sequence: CASSFGGAETYEQYF. DNA for the CDR3: TGTGCCAGCAGCTTTGGAGGGGCGGAAACCTACGAGCAGTACTTC. Supplemented by reference TRBV5-5 and TRBJ2-7, the full variable domain reads DAGVTQSPTHLIKTRGQQVTLRCSPISGHKSVSWYQQVLGQGPQFIFQYYEKEERGRGNFPDRFSARQFPNYSSELNVNALLLGDSALYLCASSFGGAETYEQYFGPGTRLTVT.

The chain is built from TRBV7-9 and TRBJ1-1; 7 positions agree with TRBD1. This CDR3 has 16 amino acids. Germline V gene lookup returns CDR1 SEHNR and CDR2 FQNEAQ (reference sequence). J gave up 0 bases and V 5 bases, and 9 bases lay outside the gene matches. CDR3 DNA: TGTGCCAGCAGCCCGACCTTGACAGGGATGAACACTGAAGCTTTCTTT. Amino acid sequence: CASSPTLTGMNTEAFF.

In the case of this clone: This sample includes further DNA sequences coding for the same CDR3. The rearrangement uses TRBV7-9 and TRBJ2-7; 7 bases align to TRBD1. Trimming took 4 bases from V and 3 from J; bases not matched to a gene: 6. Germline CDR1 SEHNR, CDR2 FQNEAQ (reference sequence). This CDR3 spans 14 amino acids. The CDR3: CASSSTGQSYEQYF. The CDR3 nucleotides read TGTGCCAGCAGCTCGACGGGACAGAGCTACGAGCAGTACTTC.

This rearrangement joins TRBV9 to TRBJ2-2; D might be TRBD2 (5 bases). V lost 3 bases and J 0 bases, leaving 18 bases between the germline ends. This CDR3 has 18 residues. Germline loops: CDR1 SGDLS, CDR2 YYNGEE. This CDR3 reads CASSGPGEWKANTGELFF. CDR3 DNA: TGTGCCAGCAGCGGACCCGGGGAGTGGAAAGCGAACACCGGGGAGCTGTTTTTT.

This rearrangement joins TRBV5-1 to TRBJ1-1; 7 bases line up with TRBD1. Per germline, CDR1 SGHRS and CDR2 YFSETQ. The CDR3 sequence is 14 residues long. Losses at the gene ends were 1 base for V and 7 bases for J; bases not matched to a gene: 7. Here the CDR3 reads CASSLLTGLDEAFF. CDR3 nucleotides: TGCGCCAGCAGCTTGTTGACAGGGTTGGATGAAGCTTTCTTT.

The chain employs TRBV7-8 and TRBJ2-7; weak D call: TRBD1 (6 bases). Germline CDR1 is SGHVS and CDR2 is FQNEAQ. CDR3 length: 14 residues. V lost 5 bases and J 0 bases, leaving 11 bases between the germline ends. CDR3 bases: TGTGCCAGCAGCCCACAGGGTCCCTCCTACGAGCAGTACTTC. Encoded protein: CASSPQGPSYEQYF.

Turning to this clone: The sample carries other DNA sequences with the same CDR3. The chain is built from TRBV28 and TRBJ2-1, with D unresolved. Germline values: CDR1 MDHEN, CDR2 SYDVKM. The CDR3 sequence is 13 residues long. V was shortened by 3 bases and J by 9 bases, with 12 bases between the two germline ends. CDR3 in amino acids: CASSLTGLSEQFF. CDR3 sequence (DNA): TGTGCCAGCAGTTTGACTGGGCTCAGTGAGCAGTTCTTC.

Worth noting for this clone: At the DNA level, this CDR3 is encoded by other sequences in the same sample as well. This chain joins TRBV5-4 and TRBJ2-7, with no clear D. The V end was cut by 2 bases, the J end by 1 base, with 7 bases between. The germline CDR1 and CDR2 sequences are SGHNT and YYREEE (reference sequence). This CDR3 is 13 amino acids long. The CDR3 DNA sequence: TGTGCCAGCAGCTTACTCTCATCCTACGAGCAGTACTTC. It specifies CASSLLSSYEQYF. The full variable domain, rest sourced from reference TRBV5-4 and TRBJ2-7, is ETGVTQSPTHLIKTRGQQVTLRCSSQSGHNTVSWYQQALGQGPQFIFQYYREEENGRGNFPPRFSGLQFPNYSSELNVNALELDDSALYLCASSLLSSYEQYFGPGTRLTVT.

The chain combines TRBV7-2 with TRBJ1-1, with D maybe TRBD1 (6 bases). From germline, CDR1 is SGHTA and CDR2 FQGNSA. Between the trimmed V and J ends, which lost 4 bases and 0 bases, there was a span of 12 bases. The CDR3 is 15 residues long. CDR3 loop: CASSSYQGLNTEAFF. The CDR3 bases are TGTGCCAGCAGCTCTTATCAGGGGCTGAACACTGAAGCTTTCTTT.

Turning to this clone: The sample contains more than one DNA sequence encoding this CDR3. This sequence joins TRBV5-1 and TRBJ2-7; TRBD2 aligns across 11 bases. V gave up 2 bases and J gave up 3 bases; unmatched junction bases: 4. This CDR3 is built from 15 residues. Germline V gives CDR1 SGHRS, CDR2 YFSETQ. The CDR3 bases are TGCGCCAGCAGCTTAACTAGCGGGAGTCTCTACGAGCAGTACTTC. It is translated as CASSLTSGSLYEQYF.

The chain employs TRBV7-9 and TRBJ2-1; the D call may be TRBD1 or TRBD2 (5 bases each). The V end lost 4 bases, the J end lost 3 bases, and 16 bases lay between the germline ends. In germline, CDR1 is SEHNR, CDR2 FQNEAQ (reference sequence). The CDR3 extends over 16 amino acids. The CDR3 bases are TGTGCCAGCAGCTCCCTGGGGGATAGAGTCTACAATGAGCAGTTCTTC. Its protein product is CASSSLGDRVYNEQFF.